Sequencing of this T cell receptor (beta chain) was carried out in a study of cytomegalovirus exposure and HLA in healthy donors. This PCR relied on a set of 60 Vbeta primers and 13 Jbeta primers. Generated by immunoSEQ multiplex PCR, the TCRdb table keeps only in-frame clones and is missing some. The table has some 77,000 clones, roughly 80% seen once; the top ten hold around 32%. Germline CDR1 and CDR2: SGHVS and FQNEAQ. The CDR3 has 17 residues. V lost 1 base and J lost 8; bases outside the gene matches: 12. Material: PBMCs. This receptor was taken from a man in his fifties or sixties in good health and CMV-seropositive. The chain links TRBV7-8 to TRBJ2-2; 8 positions agree with TRBD2. The CDR3 nucleotides are TGTGCCAGCAGCTTAGTGTTGCCGGGACTAGGTACTGGGGAGCTGTTTTTT. Translated, it gives CASSLVLPGLGTGELFF.